Each of the 20 T cell receptor beta chains below was sequenced from the same sample in a study of T cells in Graves' hyperthyroidism and ophthalmopathy. TCR beta CDR3 regions were amplified from RNA. The HTBI primer set served for first-round RT-PCR of the TCR CDR3. A single record per CDR3 protein comes from TCRdb applying MiXCR to the multiplex PCR reads. The top ten hold about 16% of the sample, which has some 360,000 distinct CDR3 sequences, less than 20% seen once. Sequenced input: blood. The receptors originated from a woman aged 35 to 49 with Graves' ophthalmopathy.

This clonotype was counted many times. V gene TRBV4-1 combines with J gene TRBJ2-7; possibly TRBD1 for D (6 bases). Germline V gives CDR1 MGHRA, CDR2 YSYEKL. The CDR3 is made up of 13 amino acids. Trimming stripped 3 bases from V and 3 bases from J, with 9 bases between. The CDR3 DNA is TGCGCCAGCAGCCAGGGGGCCTACTACGAGCAGTACTTC. Amino acids: CASSQGAYYEQYF.

This chain links TRBV5-6 with TRBJ2-7; 9 positions agree with TRBD2. Germline V gene data show CDR1 as SGHDT and CDR2 as YYEEEE. The CDR3 totals 14 residues. The V gene end was trimmed by 1 base and the J gene end by 6 bases; junction bases not matched to a gene: 5. CDR3 nucleotide sequence: TGTGCCAGCAGCTTGCGCGGGAGGGTAGCCGAGCAGTACTTC. Translated: CASSLRGRVAEQYF.

This clonotype appeared many times. V usage is TRBV11-2 and J usage is TRBJ1-2; TRBD1 might be the D (5 bases). V lost 4 bases to trimming and J lost 4 bases, with 13 bases between them. Germline CDR1 and CDR2: SGHAT and FQNNGV. There are 14 residues in the CDR3. CDR3 amino acids: CASSSGTGSYGYTF. The CDR3 DNA is TGTGCCAGCAGCTCGGGGACGGGAAGCTATGGCTACACCTTC. The variable domain in full, with the rest retrieved from reference TRBV11-2 and TRBJ1-2, is EAGVAQSPRYKIIEKRQSVAFWCNPISGHATLYWYQQILGQGPKLLIQFQNNGVVDDSQLPKDRFSAERLKGVDSTLKIQPAKLEDSAVYLCASSSGTGSYGYTFGSGTRLTVV.

This clonotype was seen many times. The genes are TRBV12-3 or TRBV12-4 and TRBJ1-5, with D uncertain. V was trimmed by 4 bases and J by 0 bases, leaving 1 base between them. The CDR3 runs 12 residues. In DNA, the CDR3 is TGTGCCAGCAGTTATAGCAATCAGCCCCAGCATTTT. It codes for CASSYSNQPQHF.

The table lists this clonotype with many counts. The chain combines TRBV20-1 with TRBJ1-2; D unresolved. This CDR3 has 13 amino acids. Germline CDR1 reads DFQATT; CDR2 reads SNEGSKA (reference sequence). Trimming shortened V by 0 bases and J by 6 bases, and 11 bases separated the two germline ends. CDR3 amino acids: CSARDARGNGYTF. CDR3 bases: TGCAGTGCTAGAGATGCTCGAGGGAATGGCTACACCTTC.

A note on this clonotype: Germline is not matched at one junction end, which may reflect a read error. DNA of the CDR3: TGTGCCAGCAGTGTATTAGGGACCGCCGGGGAGCTGTGTTTT. This sequence encodes CASSVLGTAGELCF. The rearrangement joins TRBV6-1 to TRBJ2-2; D is possibly TRBD1 or TRBD2 (5 bases each). The CDR3 has 14 amino acids. Germline CDR1 and CDR2: MNHNS and SASEGT.

Many counts were recorded for this clonotype. In DNA form, the CDR3 reads TGTGCCAGCAGCTTAAGCCTGGACACTTTCGCGCGGATCTATGGCTACACCTTC. It translates to CASSLSLDTFARIYGYTF. This sequence joins TRBV7-8 and TRBJ1-2; D is possibly TRBD1 (5 bases). CDR1 is SGHVS and CDR2 is FQNEAQ in the germline V gene. CDR3 length: 18 amino acids. V lost 2 bases to trimming and J lost 4 bases, with 23 bases between them.

This clonotype showed up many times. The J gene is TRBJ2-7, the V gene TRBV20-1; 9 positions agree with TRBD2. The CDR3 loop spans 16 amino acids. The ends lost 0 bases at V and 3 bases at J; junction bases unmatched: 9. Looked up from germline, CDR1 is DFQATT and CDR2 is SNEGSKA (reference sequence). CDR3 region: CSARDLEREANYEQYF. The CDR3, as DNA: TGCAGTGCTAGAGATCTAGAGCGGGAGGCCAACTACGAGCAGTACTTC.

This clonotype was recorded at least ten times. The chain has TRBV27 and TRBJ1-2; D not certain. V was shortened by 6 bases and J by 4 bases, with 9 bases between the two germline ends. The V gene's germline CDR1 is MNHEY and CDR2 SMNVEV (reference sequence). The CDR3 extends over 12 amino acids. For the CDR3, the DNA is TGTGCCAGCAGGGGCGAGGGCTATGGCTACACCTTC. It translates to CASRGEGYGYTF.

This clonotype was counted many times. The chain links TRBV30 to TRBJ1-5; maybe TRBD1 (5 bases). CDR3 length: 13 residues. The germline V gene has CDR1 GTSNPN and CDR2 SVGIG (reference sequence). Trimming removed 7 bases at V and 5 bases at J, with 15 bases between. The CDR3 region has the DNA TGTGCCTTTACGACAGAGAGTTATCAGCCCCAGCATTTT. Protein: CAFTTESYQPQHF.

This clonotype has a handful of counts. The chain uses TRBV11-2 and TRBJ1-2; TRBD1 matches at 7 bases. This CDR3 has 16 amino acids. Unmatched junction bases numbered 12, after V lost 5 bases and J lost 3 bases. Germline loops: CDR1 SGHAT, CDR2 FQNNGV. Written as DNA, the CDR3 is TGTGCCAGCAGCAGTGGCGGTGAGGGGGCTTACTATGGCTACACCTTC. Its protein is CASSSGGEGAYYGYTF.

This clonotype was seen at least ten times. The chain is built from TRBV12-3 or TRBV12-4 and TRBJ1-5, with a possible D match to TRBD1 (6 bases). With 6 bases removed from V and 4 bases from J, the gap between germline ends came to 10 bases. The CDR3 totals 13 residues. The CDR3 here is CASSTGTNQPQHF. Here the CDR3 DNA reads TGTGCCAGCAGCACCGGGACAAATCAGCCCCAGCATTTT.

In this sample, this clonotype turned up many times. V usage is TRBV27 and J usage is TRBJ1-1, with D maybe TRBD1 (5 bases). Trimming took off 6 bases at V and 6 bases at J, with 14 bases between the two ends. Germline CDR1 reads MNHEY; CDR2 reads SMNVEV (reference sequence). The CDR3 sequence is 13 residues long. CDR3: CASSSGGVSEAFF. As DNA, the CDR3 is TGTGCCAGCAGCTCCGGGGGGGTCTCTGAAGCTTTCTTT.

This clonotype occurred many times. This rearrangement joins TRBV20-1 to TRBJ1-1; D gene unclear. The CDR3 is 14 residues long. Germline CDR1 reads DFQATT; CDR2 reads SNEGSKA (reference sequence). V lost 1 base and J lost 0, with 9 bases in between. CDR3 sequence reads: CSARASAMNTEAFF. The CDR3 nucleotides read TGCAGTGCTAGAGCCTCAGCAATGAACACTGAAGCTTTCTTT.

This clonotype was recorded many times. CDR3 sequence (DNA): TGTGCCTGGAGTCTGACAGCGAACACCGGGGAGCTGTTTTTT. Its protein product is CAWSLTANTGELFF. V usage is TRBV30 and J usage is TRBJ2-2; maybe TRBD1 (5 bases). CDR3 size: 14 residues. Germline CDR1 and CDR2: GTSNPN and SVGIG (reference sequence). The V end lost 2 bases, the J end lost 0 bases, and 7 bases lay between the germline ends.

This clonotype was seen at least ten times. The CDR3 protein is CASSFTGTSTYEQYF. The CDR3 DNA sequence: TGTGCCAGCAGTTTTACCGGGACTAGTACCTACGAGCAGTACTTC. V is TRBV27 and J is TRBJ2-7, with 8 nucleotides matching TRBD2. CDR1 and CDR2 from the germline V gene are MNHEY and SMNVEV (reference sequence). CDR3 size: 15 residues. With 3 bases clipped from V and 2 bases from J, the junction kept 6 bases outside the gene matches.

Many counts were recorded for this clonotype. The chain uses TRBV6-1 and TRBJ2-2; TRBD1 matches 8 bases. Germline V gene sequence: CDR1 MNHNS, CDR2 SASEGT. The CDR3 has 15 residues. With V trimmed by 5 bases and J by 6 bases, 8 bases remained unmatched. Written as DNA, the CDR3 is TGTGCCAGCAGTATCCAGGGGGCATTTTCCGGGGAGCTGTTTTTT. It specifies CASSIQGAFSGELFF.

In its sample, this clonotype was seen many times. J is TRBJ1-1 and V is TRBV6-1; D is uncertain. The germline V and J ends were trimmed by 4 bases and 1 base, with 10 bases remaining between them. The CDR3 is 14 amino acids. The germline V gene has CDR1 MNHNS and CDR2 SASEGT. DNA of the CDR3: TGTGCCAGCAGTGGCGGAGTTAGGAACACTGAAGCTTTCTTT. This encodes CASSGGVRNTEAFF.

Many counts were recorded for this clonotype. The chain links TRBV11-2 to TRBJ2-7; 7 bases map to TRBD1. Germline V gives CDR1 SGHAT, CDR2 FQNNGV. This CDR3 is built from 14 residues. The V and J ends lost 2 bases and 2 bases, in that order; junction bases with no gene match: 3. The CDR3 region has the DNA TGTGCCAGCAGCTTACGGGACAGACCCTACGAGCAGTACTTC. It translates to CASSLRDRPYEQYF.

This clonotype has a count of ten or more. The J gene is TRBJ2-5, the V gene TRBV19; 10 bases fit TRBD2. CDR3 length: 13 amino acids. CDR1 and CDR2 from the germline V gene are LNHDA and SQIVND (reference sequence). V was clipped by 9 bases and J by 3 bases; unmatched bases: 4. CDR3 in DNA: TGTGCCAGCAGGACTAGCGGAGAAGAGACCCAGTACTTC. Encoded protein: CASRTSGEETQYF.